The next 26 T cell receptor beta chains were all read from a single sample in a study of a mutant IDH1 vaccine in newly diagnosed glioma (dated by TCRdb to the early 2020s). Libraries were built with the immunoSEQ multiplex PCR assay. As stored in TCRdb, this immuneACCESS dataset retains in-frame rearrangements with V and J assigned. A fraction of the clones does not appear; measured against another copy, unresolved V genes explain less than half of the discrepancy, and the remainder lacks a known reason. Here the sample has roughly 70,000 clones; 70% to 90% occur a single time. The ten top clones hold 2.9% of the sample. Explained via the paper, the time point label denotes: baseline, week 1 (first vaccination visit). Sample treatment or condition, as interpreted from the label and publication: pre-vaccination baseline after standard-of-care therapy. Sample: PBMCs, taken from a glioma patient treated with radiotherapy, temozolomide or both. These receptors were obtained from a man aged 25 to 40 with glioma.

The rearrangement joins TRBV6-5 to TRBJ2-3, with 8 positions matching TRBD2. Germline V gene lookup returns CDR1 MNHEY and CDR2 SVGAGI. With V trimmed by 2 bases and J by 3 bases, 4 bases remained unmatched. The CDR3 spans 15 residues. The CDR3 spells CASSYGLAGTDTQYF. DNA for the CDR3: TGTGCCAGCAGTTACGGACTAGCCGGGACAGATACGCAGTATTTT.

The J gene is TRBJ1-6, the V gene TRBV20-1; D uncertain. Germline V lookup: CDR1 DFQATT, CDR2 SNEGSKA (reference sequence). V lost 1 base, J lost 14 bases, and 9 bases lay in between. This CDR3 contains 11 residues. This CDR3 reads CSARGLLALHF. The CDR3 DNA follows: TGCAGTGCTAGAGGACTTTTGGCCCTCCACTTT.

The rearrangement joins TRBV28 to TRBJ1-6; D might be TRBD1 (5 bases). V was pared by 7 bases and J by 7 bases, with 14 bases between. The CDR3 spans 14 residues. Germline V gene sequence: CDR1 MDHEN, CDR2 SYDVKM. This CDR3 reads CASITHRGNSPLHF. The CDR3 nucleotides read TGTGCCAGCATCACCCACCGGGGCAATTCACCCCTCCACTTT.

This clone showed up just a few times. J is TRBJ1-3 and V is TRBV14; D possibly corresponds to TRBD1 (6 bases). Germline-derived CDR1 and CDR2 are SGHDN and FVKESK. Trimming took 4 bases from V and 4 from J, leaving 14 bases between them. This CDR3 spans 15 amino acids. For the CDR3, the DNA is TGTGCCAGCAGCCGATTAACAGGGTCAGGAAACACCATATATTTT. This gives the protein CASSRLTGSGNTIYF.

Concerning this clone itself: Its ends do not fully match the called genes, so a read error is possible. V gene TRBV5-1 combines with J gene TRBJ1-1; no firm D call. This CDR3 contains 14 residues. CDR1 SGHRS and CDR2 YFSETQ come from the germline V gene. The CDR3 region is CASSLERVNTGAFF. The DNA of the CDR3 is TGCGCCAGCAGCTTGGAACGGGTGAACACTGGAGCTTTCTTT.

This chain connects TRBV5-6 to TRBJ2-1; TRBD2 matches 7 bases. The germline V gene has CDR1 SGHDT and CDR2 YYEEEE. V gave up 0 bases and J gave up 7 bases; unmatched junction bases: 4. This CDR3 comprises 14 residues. The CDR3 reads CASSLGSGVNEQFF. DNA for the CDR3: TGTGCCAGCAGCTTGGGGAGCGGGGTAAATGAGCAGTTCTTC. Variable domain in full (rest from reference TRBV5-6 and TRBJ2-1): DAGVTQSPTHLIKTRGQQVTLRCSPKSGHDTVSWYQQALGQGPQFIFQYYEEEERQRGNFPDRFSGHQFPNYSSELNVNALLLGDSALYLCASSLGSGVNEQFFGPGTRLTVL.

A word on this clone: The conserved phenylalanine or tryptophan is not found at the CDR3 terminus, so this likely reflects a read error. The CDR3 spells CASSYPGTGRREAFS. CDR3 DNA sequence: TGTGCCAGCAGTTACCCAGGGACAGGTAGACGTGAAGCTTTCTCT. V and J are TRBV6-5 and TRBJ1-1, with 8 bases fitting TRBD1. This CDR3 spans 15 amino acids. The ends lost 2 bases at V and 7 bases at J; junction bases unmatched: 9. Per germline, CDR1 MNHEY and CDR2 SVGAGI.

The genes are TRBV2 and TRBJ2-1; D assignment may be TRBD1 or TRBD2 (5 bases each). V gave up 7 bases and J gave up 8 bases, with 21 bases separating them. This CDR3 comprises 15 residues. Per germline, CDR1 SNHLY and CDR2 FYNNEI. CDR3 amino acids: CASTVGSGQYHEQFF. In nucleotides, the CDR3 is TGTGCCAGCACAGTGGGGAGCGGACAATACCATGAGCAGTTCTTC.

V usage is TRBV30 and J usage is TRBJ2-1; TRBD2 matches at 9 bases. The germline V gene has CDR1 GTSNPN and CDR2 SVGIG (reference sequence). Trimming cost V 4 bases and J 6 bases; bases outside gene matches: 10. CDR3 length: 15 amino acids. In nucleotides, the CDR3 is TGTGCCTGGAAACGCTCGCGGGAGGGCCTCAATGAGCAGTTCTTC. Translating it yields CAWKRSREGLNEQFF.

The chain carries TRBV7-8 and TRBJ2-7, with 8 bases matching TRBD1. V shed 1 base and J 2 bases; nucleotides not matched to a gene: 10. The CDR3 has 17 amino acids. CDR1 is SGHVS, CDR2 FQNEAQ, per germline. The CDR3 loop reads CASSLVKGRGRAYEQYF. The CDR3 DNA follows: TGTGCCAGCAGCTTAGTTAAGGGCAGGGGGCGCGCCTACGAGCAGTACTTC.

The chain is built from TRBV6-1 and TRBJ1-4; TRBD1 agrees at 8 bases. The junction had 13 bases not matched to a gene; V was cut back by 2 bases and J by 8 bases. The germline V gene has CDR1 MNHNS and CDR2 SASEGT. This CDR3 region has 17 residues. The CDR3 spells CASSEWTGSIVVEKLFF. In DNA form, the CDR3 reads TGTGCCAGCAGTGAATGGACAGGGTCCATCGTCGTGGAAAAACTGTTTTTT.

V usage is TRBV5-1 and J usage is TRBJ2-6; a weak D match, TRBD1 (7 bases). Trimming left V 0 bases short and J 0 bases short, with 19 bases between. CDR3 length equals 20 residues. The germline V gene encodes CDR1 SGHRS and CDR2 YFSETQ. The CDR3 DNA follows: TGCGCCAGCAGCTTGGATAGGGCGGGACAGACCACCTCTGGGGCCAACGTCCTGACTTTC. This translates into CASSLDRAGQTTSGANVLTF. Combining the CDR3 with reference TRBV5-1 and TRBJ2-6 gives the whole variable domain KAGVTQTPRYLIKTRGQQVTLSCSPISGHRSVSWYQQTPGQGLQFLFEYFSETQRNKGNFPGRFSGRQFSNSRSEMNVSTLELGDSALYLCASSLDRAGQTTSGANVLTFGAGSRLTVL.

This chain links TRBV5-1 with TRBJ1-4, with a weak D call TRBD1 (6 bases). The CDR3 covers 15 residues. V was shortened by 4 bases and J by 8 bases, with 18 bases between the two germline ends. CDR1 and CDR2 (germline): SGHRS, YFSETQ. CDR3 protein: CASSQLPGVGEKLFF. As DNA, the CDR3 is TGCGCCAGCAGCCAATTACCAGGGGTCGGCGAAAAACTGTTTTTT.

This clone appeared once. The genes are TRBV2 and TRBJ2-1, with D unclear. This CDR3 spans 13 amino acids. From germline, CDR1 is SNHLY and CDR2 FYNNEI. CDR3 region: CGARASSYNEQFF. In DNA, the CDR3 is TGTGGCGCTCGGGCCAGCTCCTACAATGAGCAGTTCTTC. Full variable domain (remainder filled in from reference TRBV2 and TRBJ2-1): EPEVTQTPSHQVTQMGQEVILRCVPISNHLYFYWYRQILGQKVEFLVSFYNNEISEKSEIFDDQFSVERPDGSNFTLKIRSTKLEDSAMYFCGARASSYNEQFFGPGTRLTVL.

The chain is built from TRBV27 and TRBJ2-5, with 8 bases matching TRBD2. The germline V gene encodes CDR1 MNHEY and CDR2 SMNVEV (reference sequence). The CDR3 contains 15 residues. V dropped 3 bases and J dropped 3; count of bases not matched to a gene: 6. The CDR3 DNA sequence: TGTGCCAGCAGTTTTTTTACTAGCGGTAAAGAGACCCAGTACTTC. Residues: CASSFFTSGKETQYF.

This chain links TRBV5-8 with TRBJ1-2; D call uncertain. In germline, CDR1 is SGHTS, CDR2 YDEGEE. The CDR3 length is 13 residues. Trimming removed 2 bases from V and 5 bases from J, with 10 bases in between. In nucleotides, the CDR3 is TGTGCCAGCAGCTTCCTTAGCGGATATGGCTACACCTTC. It encodes CASSFLSGYGYTF.

This clone is a singleton in its sample. The V call is TRBV2, the J call TRBJ2-3; TRBD2 agrees at 7 bases. The germline V gene encodes CDR1 SNHLY and CDR2 FYNNEI. After removal of 6 bases from V and 0 bases from J, the junction contained 3 bases not matched to a gene. This CDR3 region has 14 residues. CDR3 DNA sequence: TGTGCCAGCAGAGGGGACTACAGCACAGATACGCAGTATTTT. Translated: CASRGDYSTDTQYF. Full variable domain (rest looked up from reference TRBV2 and TRBJ2-3): EPEVTQTPSHQVTQMGQEVILRCVPISNHLYFYWYRQILGQKVEFLVSFYNNEISEKSEIFDDQFSVERPDGSNFTLKIRSTKLEDSAMYFCASRGDYSTDTQYFGPGTRLTVL.

A single count supports this clone. The J gene is TRBJ2-3, the V gene TRBV27; D gene ambiguous. Germline-derived CDR1 and CDR2 are MNHEY and SMNVEV (reference sequence). V lost 2 bases and J 6 bases, leaving 9 bases between the germline ends. The CDR3 is made up of 13 amino acids. CDR3 amino acids: CASSLTPWDTQYF. The CDR3 DNA reads as TGTGCCAGCAGTTTAACGCCATGGGATACGCAGTATTTT.

The J gene is TRBJ2-7, the V gene TRBV7-6; 7 bases fit TRBD1. Germline V gives CDR1 SGHVS, CDR2 FNYEAQ. This CDR3 region has 13 residues. J gave up 2 bases and V 5 bases, and 3 bases lay outside the gene matches. The CDR3 DNA follows: TGTGCCAGCAGCCCGACAGGGACCTACGAGCAGTACTTC. It translates to CASSPTGTYEQYF.

The J gene is TRBJ2-3, the V gene TRBV6-5, with 8 bases aligning to TRBD2. The CDR3 loop spans 16 amino acids. CDR1 is MNHEY and CDR2 is SVGAGI in the germline V gene. Trimming at V came to 4 bases and at J to 0 bases, leaving 6 bases not matched to a gene. In DNA, the CDR3 is TGTGCCAGCAGTTTCCTCGGACTAGCAAGCACAGATACGCAGTATTTT. Its translation is CASSFLGLASTDTQYF.

This clone was picked up a small number of times. The CDR3 sequence is CASSFTLQGLSGYTF. For the CDR3, the DNA is TGTGCCAGCAGTTTTACCCTACAGGGTTTATCTGGCTACACCTTC. This chain uses TRBV6-5 with TRBJ1-2; the D gene is possibly TRBD1 (6 bases). V was clipped by 4 bases and J by 7 bases, with 19 bases between them. CDR1 is MNHEY and CDR2 is SVGAGI in the germline V gene. The CDR3 covers 15 residues.

The chain joins TRBV7-9 to TRBJ2-5, with D tentatively TRBD2 (6 bases). The germline V and J ends were trimmed by 1 base and 7 bases, with 16 bases remaining between them. There are 15 residues in the CDR3. The V gene's germline CDR1 is SEHNR and CDR2 FQNEAQ (reference sequence). CDR3 sequence: CASSLEGGGPGTQYF. CDR3 in DNA: TGTGCCAGCAGCTTAGAGGGTGGAGGGCCTGGGACCCAGTACTTC.

The CDR3 region is CSVFSRGGYTF. The CDR3, as DNA: TGCAGCGTCTTCTCACGGGGAGGCTACACCTTC. This sequence joins TRBV29-1 and TRBJ1-2, with D unresolved. The CDR3 is made up of 11 amino acids. Germline-derived CDR1 and CDR2 are SQVTM and ANQGSEA. Trimming left V 6 bases short and J 8 bases short, with 13 bases between.

The chain couples TRBV5-1 to TRBJ2-1; D uncertain. The V and J ends lost 4 bases and 8 bases respectively, with 7 bases between them. This CDR3 is built from 11 residues. The V gene's germline CDR1 is SGHRS and CDR2 YFSETQ. CDR3 nucleotide sequence: TGCGCCAGCAGCCGGTCGGATGAGCAGTTCTTC. Its translation is CASSRSDEQFF.

The J gene is TRBJ2-3, the V gene TRBV27; D is unresolved. V lost 4 bases and J 6 bases, leaving 11 bases between the germline ends. Germline V gene sequence: CDR1 MNHEY, CDR2 SMNVEV (reference sequence). This CDR3 region has 13 residues. CDR3 in amino acids: CASSYNVLDTQYF. The CDR3 DNA reads TGTGCCAGCAGTTACAACGTACTCGATACGCAGTATTTT.

This clone was seen a few times. The V call is TRBV5-8, the J call TRBJ1-5, with TRBD1 as a possible D gene (5 bases). Germline V gene lookup returns CDR1 SGHTS and CDR2 YDEGEE. Trimming pared 4 bases from V and 5 bases from J, leaving 19 bases between. The CDR3 contains 16 residues. The CDR3 bases are TGTGCCAGCAGCCACAACCCAGGGATAAGGTATCAGCCCCAGCATTTT. This sequence encodes CASSHNPGIRYQPQHF.